The 22 T cell receptor beta chains in this list originate from one sample, sequenced in a study of blood T cell repertoires in COVID-19. Produced via immunoSEQ multiplex PCR; TCRdb's table is partial and in-frame only. In the table there are about 300,000 clones, roughly 86% of which are singletons. The source material was peripheral blood. The receptors were sampled from a young man with active or convalescent COVID-19.

The chain joins TRBV13 to TRBJ2-5; D possibly corresponds to TRBD1 (6 bases). There are 15 residues in the CDR3. Germline V lookup: CDR1 PRHDT, CDR2 FYEKMQ (reference sequence). V dropped 5 bases and J dropped 5 bases, with 18 bases sitting between them. CDR3 sequence reads: CASSPRTEDSETQYF. CDR3 sequence (DNA): TGTGCCAGCAGCCCAAGGACAGAGGATTCGGAGACCCAGTACTTC. The whole variable domain, filled in from reference TRBV13 and TRBJ2-5, reads AAGVIQSPRHLIKEKRETATLKCYPIPRHDTVYWYQQGPGQDPQFLISFYEKMQSDKGSIPDRFSAQQFSDYHSELNMSSLELGDSALYFCASSPRTEDSETQYFGPGTRLLVL.

The chain has TRBV5-1 and TRBJ2-5; a weak D match, TRBD1 (7 bases). This CDR3 has 13 amino acids. The V end was cut by 3 bases, the J end by 4 bases, with 10 bases between. The germline V gene has CDR1 SGHRS and CDR2 YFSETQ. The CDR3 coding sequence is TGCGCCAGCAGCTCGCAGGGGGGAGAGACCCAGTACTTC. It codes for CASSSQGGETQYF.

This chain uses TRBV6-2 or TRBV6-3 with TRBJ1-6; D unresolved. Germline loops: CDR1 MNHEY, CDR2 SVGEGT. Between the trimmed V and J ends, which lost 5 bases and 8 bases, there was a span of 16 bases. The CDR3 loop spans 15 amino acids. The CDR3 nucleotides read TGTGCCAGCAGTCCGAACGGAGAATCACATTCACCCCTCCACTTT. Translated, it gives CASSPNGESHSPLHF.

This clone has only a few counts. The CDR3 loop reads CASSLETARGYTF. The CDR3 DNA sequence: TGTGCCAGCAGCTTAGAAACAGCCCGTGGCTACACCTTC. The rearrangement uses TRBV7-2 and TRBJ1-2; D gene uncertain. In germline, CDR1 is SGHTA, CDR2 FQGNSA. This CDR3 has 13 residues. V gave up 1 base and J gave up 7 bases, with 10 bases separating them.

The chain is built from TRBV7-9 and TRBJ2-5; possible D gene TRBD2, 6 bases. CDR1 is SEHNR and CDR2 is FQNEAQ in the germline V gene (reference sequence). The CDR3 contains 16 residues. V was shortened by 1 base and J by 4 bases, with 16 bases between the two germline ends. The CDR3 reads CASSLGTRGFSETQYF. The DNA for the CDR3 is TGTGCCAGCAGCTTAGGTACTCGGGGGTTCTCAGAGACCCAGTACTTC.

The chain links TRBV3-1 (or the pseudogene TRBV3-2) to TRBJ1-1; no clear D. This CDR3 has 13 amino acids. From germline, CDR1 is LGHDT and CDR2 YNNKEL (reference sequence). Trimming removed 1 base from V and 4 bases from J, with 7 bases in between. The CDR3 protein is CASSQGGSTEAFF. CDR3 coding DNA: TGTGCCAGCAGCCAAGGAGGGTCCACTGAAGCTTTCTTT.

V is TRBV9 and J is TRBJ2-5; possibly TRBD2 for D (6 bases). The ends were cut back, 1 base at V and 5 bases at J, with 12 bases in the middle. This CDR3 region has 14 residues. The germline gives CDR1 SGDLS, CDR2 YYNGEE. CDR3 sequence: CASSVTSSLETQYF. CDR3 sequence (DNA): TGTGCCAGCAGCGTAACTAGCTCTCTGGAGACCCAGTACTTC.

The CDR3 DNA is TGTGCCAGCACCCCCAAGTGCGAGCGGGAGCCCTCCTACGAGCAGTACTTC. Residues: CASTPKCEREPSYEQYF. The chain recombines TRBV3-1 (or the pseudogene TRBV3-2) with TRBJ2-7; the match to TRBD2 covers 8 bases. Germline assignment: CDR1 LGHDT and CDR2 YNNKEL (reference sequence). There are 17 residues in the CDR3. V gave up 7 bases and J gave up 0 bases; unmatched junction bases: 14.

V is TRBV2 and J is TRBJ1-5; 11 nucleotides line up with TRBD1. V lost 4 bases to trimming and J lost 6 bases; unmatched junction nucleotides: 8. CDR1 is SNHLY, CDR2 FYNNEI, per germline. The CDR3 runs 16 residues. In nucleotides, the CDR3 is TGTGCCAGCAGTGCTCTAGGGACAGGGGGTCGTCAGCCCCAGCATTTT. Translated: CASSALGTGGRQPQHF.

This clone was seen a single time. The chain carries TRBV11-2 and TRBJ2-5; D may be TRBD2 (7 bases). The CDR3 length is 18 residues. The V gene's germline CDR1 is SGHAT and CDR2 FQNNGV. With 0 bases removed from V and 1 base from J, the gap between germline ends came to 18 bases. The CDR3 nucleotides read TGTGCCAGCAGCTTAGACCCCTTGGGAGGGACAATCCAAGAGACCCAGTACTTC. Translation: CASSLDPLGGTIQETQYF. The full variable domain, its missing parts supplied by reference TRBV11-2 and TRBJ2-5, is EAGVAQSPRYKIIEKRQSVAFWCNPISGHATLYWYQQILGQGPKLLIQFQNNGVVDDSQLPKDRFSAERLKGVDSTLKIQPAKLEDSAVYLCASSLDPLGGTIQETQYFGPGTRLLVL.

The J gene is TRBJ2-1, the V gene TRBV19; 8 bases line up with TRBD1. This CDR3 is 14 amino acids long. V was clipped by 9 bases and J by 1 base; unmatched bases: 5. Germline CDR1 is LNHDA and CDR2 is SQIVND (reference sequence). CDR3 sequence reads: CASQRTGSYNEQFF. The CDR3 bases are TGTGCCAGCCAAAGGACAGGGTCCTACAATGAGCAGTTCTTC.

In nucleotides, the CDR3 is TGCGCCAGCAGTGAGGGTCTGAGCTCCTACAATGAGCAGTTCTTC. Amino acid sequence: CASSEGLSSYNEQFF. The J gene is TRBJ2-1, the V gene TRBV10-2; no clear D gene. Germline CDR1 reads WSHSY; CDR2 reads SAAADI. Trimming stripped 2 bases from V and 0 bases from J, with 8 bases between. This CDR3 has 15 amino acids.

Here the CDR3 DNA reads TGTGCCACGAGACAGCAAGAGACCCAGTACTTC. Translating it yields CATRQQETQYF. The V and J genes are TRBV10-3 and TRBJ2-5; D is perhaps TRBD1 (5 bases). The CDR3 is made up of 11 amino acids. The germline V gene encodes CDR1 ENHRY and CDR2 SYGVKD. V lost 10 bases and J lost 2, with 8 bases in between.

The V call is TRBV9, the J call TRBJ2-1, with 7 bases fitting TRBD2. The germline CDR1 and CDR2 sequences are SGDLS and YYNGEE. The CDR3 runs 16 residues. With 3 bases clipped from V and 0 bases from J, the junction kept 6 bases outside the gene matches. DNA of the CDR3: TGTGCCAGCAGCGCCCCGGGACTAATCTCCTACAATGAGCAGTTCTTC. Translating it yields CASSAPGLISYNEQFF. Based on the CDR3 plus reference TRBV9 and TRBJ2-1, the full variable domain is DSGVTQTPKHLITATGQRVTLRCSPRSGDLSVYWYQQSLDQGLQFLIQYYNGEERAKGNILERFSAQQFPDLHSELNLSSLELGDSALYFCASSAPGLISYNEQFFGPGTRLTVL.

The chain joins TRBV19 to TRBJ1-1; 8 nucleotides match TRBD1. After removal of 5 bases from V and 1 base from J, the junction contained 3 bases not matched to a gene. There are 14 residues in the CDR3. Germline lookup yields CDR1 LNHDA and CDR2 SQIVND (reference sequence). DNA for the CDR3: TGTGCCAGTAGTTCGGGACAGGCGAACACTGAAGCTTTCTTT. This codes for CASSSGQANTEAFF.

The chain recombines TRBV10-3 with TRBJ1-3; weak D call: TRBD1 (5 bases). CDR3 length: 14 amino acids. Germline V gene lookup returns CDR1 ENHRY and CDR2 SYGVKD. V lost 0 bases, J lost 12 bases, and 15 bases lay in between. CDR3 bases: TGTGCCATCAGTGAGTCCCCCAACCCGGGGGACATATATTTT. It is translated as CAISESPNPGDIYF.

The chain couples TRBV11-1 to TRBJ1-4, with TRBD1 matching 7 bases. Per germline, CDR1 SGHAT and CDR2 FQDESV (reference sequence). The CDR3 is 15 residues long. The trim removed 6 bases at V and 6 bases at J, leaving 10 bases unmatched. The CDR3 protein is CASSTRQGRDEKLFF. For the CDR3, the DNA is TGTGCCAGCAGTACGCGACAGGGAAGGGATGAAAAACTGTTTTTT.

The V call is TRBV5-5, the J call TRBJ1-3; D gene uncertain. Germline CDR1 reads SGHKS; CDR2 reads YYEKEE (reference sequence). The germline V and J ends were trimmed by 3 bases and 7 bases, with 17 bases remaining between them. The CDR3 is 15 amino acids. The CDR3 coding sequence is TGTGCCAGCAGCTCCGATTACTCCTTCACCAACACCATATATTTT. As protein: CASSSDYSFTNTIYF.

The rearrangement joins TRBV4-1 to TRBJ1-6, with no clear D. Trimming stripped 3 bases from V and 0 bases from J, with 12 bases between. The germline gives CDR1 MGHRA, CDR2 YSYEKL. CDR3 length: 17 amino acids. CDR3 amino acids: CASSHLAASSYNSPLHF. In nucleotides, the CDR3 is TGCGCCAGCAGCCATCTTGCCGCGAGCTCCTATAATTCACCCCTCCACTTT.

The chain links TRBV19 to TRBJ1-4; D gene unclear. This CDR3 has 13 residues. Trimming removed 3 bases from V and 8 bases from J, with 10 bases in between. Germline CDR1 and CDR2: LNHDA and SQIVND (reference sequence). DNA of the CDR3: TGTGCCAGTAGTATCCGGGTCGACGAAAAACTGTTTTTT. Translated: CASSIRVDEKLFF.

The table lists this clone with a count of one. The V and J genes are TRBV27 and TRBJ2-1; tentatively, D is TRBD2 (6 bases). Germline V gene lookup returns CDR1 MNHEY and CDR2 SMNVEV (reference sequence). The CDR3 loop spans 15 amino acids. V gave up 4 bases and J gave up 4 bases, with 14 bases separating them. DNA for the CDR3: TGTGCCAGCAGTTCCGGGAGCCTAGGGTACAATGAGCAGTTCTTC. This translates into CASSSGSLGYNEQFF.

This clone was detected once. The genes are TRBV6-5 and TRBJ2-1; the match to TRBD2 covers 10 bases. V was clipped by 2 bases and J by 6 bases; unmatched bases: 7. Germline V CDR1 and CDR2: MNHEY, SVGAGI. The CDR3 extends over 16 amino acids. CDR3 DNA: TGTGCCAGCAGTTACGGAGACCAGCGGGGGGGCAATGAGCAGTTCTTC. It specifies CASSYGDQRGGNEQFF.